This TCR beta chain was found in a study of T cell responses to AZD1222 COVID-19 vaccine. Study at large: Pooling covered second doses at about 4 or about 12 weeks.

In the case of this clone: Its antigen is not known.

From germline, CDR1 is SGHNT and CDR2 YYREEE (reference sequence). This CDR3 is 14 amino acids long. V dropped 2 bases and J dropped 5; count of bases not matched to a gene: 4. Repertoires were generated with immunoSEQ multiplex PCR, while TCRdb's copy carries only in-frame clones and drops some. Of more than 95,000 clones in the sample, roughly nine tenths are singletons; the top ten hold about 50%. General study results and limits: Spike-specific TCR depth and breadth grew after two AZD1222 doses. Mostly white British, mostly female donors; authors suggested clonal diversity may be underestimated.

The sequence was collected from an adult in good health. The sample consisted of peripheral blood, taken on day 0 of AZD1222 vaccination. The chain couples TRBV5-4 to TRBJ2-1; 7 nucleotides align to TRBD2. The CDR3 loop is CASSFPSGDNEQFF. The CDR3 DNA sequence: TGTGCCAGCAGCTTTCCTAGCGGAGACAATGAGCAGTTCTTC.